Sequencing of this TCR beta chain was carried out in a study of response to subunit inactivated influenza vaccine (dated by TCRdb to 2016 to 2018). With regard to the full study: The study used deep quantitative T cell receptor repertoire profiling to track responses to a trivalent subunit inactivated influenza vaccine. Paper-wide results and their limitations: It was suggested by the authors that each seasonal influenza vaccination may recruit only a limited number of new T cells.

Receptors were amplified or captured by RT-PCR. Instrument on record: Illumina HiSeq 2500. Starting from the raw public reads, TCRdb applied fastp trimming at Q25, assembled clones with MiXCR and retained in-frame beta chains. Identical CDR3 proteins give one entry, which carries the most common genes and DNA. The sample table shows 650,000 or so distinct CDR3 sequences, and roughly 15% are seen once. Roughly 7.2% of the sample lies in the top ten. Concerning this clonotype itself: Its antigen is not yet known. Per-nucleotide qualities are absent, and no much larger clonotype sits a single base away.

Trimmed from V: 4 bases; trimmed from J: 5 bases; junction bases lacking a gene match: 5. From cysteine to phenylalanine, the CDR3 is 15 amino acids long. The sequence is cut down to CDR3 DNA, 45 bases in frame from base 1. CDR1 MGHDK and CDR2 SYGVNS were looked up in the germline V gene. This material consisted of PBMCs from blood, taken approximately 15 days before vaccination. This TCR was sampled from a man aged 50 or older who received an inactivated influenza vaccine. Donor details come from another sample of the same person, matched by shared clones. The chain uses TRBV25-1 and TRBJ1-6, with TRBD1 matching 7 junction bases. The CDR3 amino acid sequence is: CASSGWDRNNSPLHF. The DNA reads as follows: TGTGCCAGCAGTGGGTGGGACAGAAATAATTCACCCCTCCACTTT.